The 18 T cell receptor beta chains reported below all come from one sample, sequenced in a study of shared clonotypes between healthy human individuals. Sequencing used immunoSEQ multiplex PCR; TCRdb keeps in-frame clones, though not all of them. The data contain some 690,000 clones, about 90% of them singletons. The sample consisted of memory CD8+ T cells from PBMCs. Specified subset: CD45RO+ cells pooled with CCR7-negative TemRA cells. Source of these receptors: a man in his late teens or twenties in good health. Some clones in this sample may be carry-over from other donors' samples.

The V call is TRBV5-1, the J call TRBJ1-1; D not resolved. CDR3 size: 14 residues. Deletions cut 0 bases from V and 4 bases from J, with 10 bases between. CDR1 and CDR2 from the germline V gene are SGHRS and YFSETQ. This chain's CDR3 is CASSLAAGFTEAFF. Here the CDR3 DNA reads TGCGCCAGCAGCTTGGCCGCGGGCTTCACTGAAGCTTTCTTT.

This clone has a single count. The chain recombines TRBV28 with TRBJ2-7, with a tentative D call TRBD1 (6 bases). This CDR3 spans 14 amino acids. Trimming removed 3 bases at V and 7 bases at J, with 16 bases between. Germline loops: CDR1 MDHEN, CDR2 SYDVKM. The CDR3 nucleotides read TGTGCCAGCAGTTTGAGTGGGGGCCCGGGTGAGCAGTACTTC. Amino acid sequence: CASSLSGGPGEQYF.

CDR3 loop: CASSFQASGSYEQYF. The CDR3, as DNA: TGTGCCAGCAGCTTTCAGGCTAGCGGGTCCTACGAGCAGTACTTC. The chain has TRBV7-9 and TRBJ2-7, with TRBD2 matching 8 bases. Germline CDR1 is SEHNR and CDR2 is FQNEAQ (reference sequence). The CDR3 runs 15 residues. V lost 3 bases and J lost 1; bases outside the gene matches: 5.

This chain connects TRBV7-9 to TRBJ2-5; TRBD1 might be the D (5 bases). Germline values: CDR1 SEHNR, CDR2 FQNEAQ (reference sequence). The CDR3 has 17 residues. Trimming left V 3 bases short and J 0 bases short, with 17 bases between. CDR3 sequence (DNA): TGTGCCAGCAGCTTCGACTCCGCAGGGCGGTACCAAGAGACCCAGTACTTC. As protein: CASSFDSAGRYQETQYF. Based on the CDR3 plus reference TRBV7-9 and TRBJ2-5, the full variable domain is DTGVSQNPRHKITKRGQNVTFRCDPISEHNRLYWYRQTLGQGPEFLTYFQNEAQLEKSRLLSDRFSAERPKGSFSTLEIQRTEQGDSAMYLCASSFDSAGRYQETQYFGPGTRLLVL.

CDR3 residues: CATSDRVNQPQHF. The CDR3 region has the DNA TGTGCCACCAGCGACCGGGTCAATCAGCCCCAGCATTTT. This chain joins TRBV15 and TRBJ1-5; D unclear. This CDR3 contains 13 residues. Trimming stripped 5 bases from V and 3 bases from J, with 8 bases between. Germline-derived CDR1 and CDR2 are LNHNV and YYDKDF (reference sequence).

This chain joins TRBV14 and TRBJ2-7; D is unclear. The germline V and J ends were trimmed by 1 base and 2 bases, with 9 bases remaining between them. The V gene's germline CDR1 is SGHDN and CDR2 FVKESK. The CDR3 contains 14 residues. The CDR3 region has the DNA TGTGCCAGCAGCCAAGGAGGCAAGCCCTACGAGCAGTACTTC. Translation: CASSQGGKPYEQYF.

The genes are TRBV7-2 and TRBJ1-2; D is ambiguous. CDR1 is SGHTA, CDR2 FQGNSA, per germline. V was clipped by 4 bases and J by 8 bases, with 8 bases between them. This CDR3 region has 11 residues. The CDR3 sequence is CASSSPRGYTF. The DNA of the CDR3 is TGTGCCAGCAGCTCACCTAGGGGCTACACCTTC.

The genes are TRBV9 and TRBJ1-1; weak D call: TRBD1 (6 bases). Germline assignment: CDR1 SGDLS and CDR2 YYNGEE. The CDR3 loop spans 17 amino acids. V dropped 0 bases and J dropped 2 bases, with 17 bases sitting between them. The CDR3 sequence is CASSVGWIPGHNTEAFF. In nucleotides, the CDR3 is TGTGCCAGCAGCGTAGGGTGGATTCCGGGACACAACACTGAAGCTTTCTTT.

The chain has TRBV19 and TRBJ2-2; no clear D. This CDR3 spans 12 amino acids. Germline CDR1 reads LNHDA; CDR2 reads SQIVND (reference sequence). Trimming took off 7 bases at V and 6 bases at J, with 9 bases between the two ends. CDR3 residues: CASKGMAGELFF. CDR3 nucleotides: TGTGCCAGTAAGGGAATGGCCGGGGAGCTGTTTTTT.

This clone was detected only a few times. The J gene is TRBJ2-2, the V gene TRBV5-1; 10 bases match TRBD1. With V trimmed by 4 bases and J by 5 bases, 5 bases remained unmatched. The CDR3 length is 15 residues. The germline V gene has CDR1 SGHRS and CDR2 YFSETQ. CDR3 DNA sequence: TGCGCCAGCAGCCCCGGGACAGGGGTGACCGGGGAGCTGTTTTTT. Encoded protein: CASSPGTGVTGELFF.

This chain links TRBV25-1 with TRBJ2-2; D gene uncertain. The CDR3 length is 13 residues. V lost 3 bases, J lost 6 bases, and 8 bases lay in between. CDR1 and CDR2 from the germline V gene are MGHDK and SYGVNS. CDR3 region: CASSDLFSGELFF. The DNA for the CDR3 is TGTGCCAGCAGTGACCTCTTCTCCGGGGAGCTGTTTTTT.

In this sample, this clone turned up once. CDR3 region: CASSPGGGAFTHEQYF. The CDR3 DNA sequence: TGTGCCAGCAGCCCCGGAGGGGGCGCGTTTACCCACGAGCAGTACTTC. The gene calls are TRBV7-3 and TRBJ2-7; TRBD1 is a possible D gene (7 bases). Trimming pared 5 bases from V and 5 bases from J, leaving 22 bases between. Looked up from germline, CDR1 is SGHTA and CDR2 is FQGTGA. This CDR3 is built from 16 residues. Full variable domain (rest looked up from reference TRBV7-3 and TRBJ2-7): GAGVSQTPSNKVTEKGKYVELRCDPISGHTALYWYRQSLGQGPEFLIYFQGTGAADDSGLPNDRFFAVRPEGSVSTLKIQRTERGDSAVYLCASSPGGGAFTHEQYFGPGTRLTVT.

The chain uses TRBV19 and TRBJ2-3; possibly TRBD1 for D (6 bases). The germline V and J ends were trimmed by 6 bases and 6 bases, with 10 bases remaining between them. Germline CDR1 LNHDA, CDR2 SQIVND (reference sequence). The CDR3 spans 12 residues. DNA for the CDR3: TGTGCCAGTAGCACAGGGCTCGATACGCAGTATTTT. This gives the protein CASSTGLDTQYF. Full variable domain (rest looked up from reference TRBV19 and TRBJ2-3): DGGITQSPKYLFRKEGQNVTLSCEQNLNHDAMYWYRQDPGQGLRLIYYSQIVNDFQKGDIAEGYSVSREKKESFPLTVTSAQKNPTAFYLCASSTGLDTQYFGPGTRLTVL.

This clone was detected a few times. The gene calls are TRBV7-9 and TRBJ2-7, with a tentative D call TRBD1 (7 bases). Germline CDR1 is SEHNR and CDR2 is FQNEAQ (reference sequence). This CDR3 spans 16 amino acids. Trimming took off 5 bases at V and 6 bases at J, with 23 bases between the two ends. CDR3 DNA sequence: TGTGCCAGCAGCGCCCTGGGGGGACAGCGGACGAGCGAGCAGTACTTC. Protein: CASSALGGQRTSEQYF.

The V gene is TRBV7-9, the J gene TRBJ2-1; 9 bases agree with TRBD1. Germline CDR1 SEHNR, CDR2 FQNEAQ (reference sequence). This CDR3 is 16 amino acids long. Losses at the gene ends were 5 bases for V and 8 bases for J; bases not matched to a gene: 13. CDR3 region: CASSNRDREVGDEQFF. CDR3 nucleotide sequence: TGTGCCAGCAGCAATAGGGACAGGGAGGTTGGGGATGAGCAGTTCTTC. Drawing the rest from reference TRBV7-9 and TRBJ2-1, the complete variable domain is DTGVSQNPRHKITKRGQNVTFRCDPISEHNRLYWYRQTLGQGPEFLTYFQNEAQLEKSRLLSDRFSAERPKGSFSTLEIQRTEQGDSAMYLCASSNRDREVGDEQFFGPGTRLTVL.

The chain is built from TRBV6-6 and TRBJ1-4; TRBD1 might be the D (5 bases). This CDR3 is 15 amino acids long. Germline values: CDR1 MNHNY, CDR2 SVGAGI (reference sequence). V shed 6 bases and J shed 6 bases, with 17 bases lying between them. The CDR3 loop reads CASSLGGYADEKLFF. CDR3 sequence (DNA): TGTGCCAGCAGCCTCGGGGGATACGCGGATGAAAAACTGTTTTTT.

The chain uses TRBV9 and TRBJ1-4; D gene unclear. Trimming stripped 0 bases from V and 12 bases from J, with 9 bases between. The CDR3 runs 12 residues. Germline loops: CDR1 SGDLS, CDR2 YYNGEE. CDR3 DNA sequence: TGTGCCAGCAGCGTAGTTCCCGGAGAACTGTTTTTT. Translating it yields CASSVVPGELFF.

The CDR3 DNA sequence: TGTGCCAGCAGCCCCCGCGGCACAGGGGTGTTCAATGAGCAGTTCTTC. Its protein is CASSPRGTGVFNEQFF. V and J are TRBV9 and TRBJ2-1; 7 bases match TRBD1. V lost 4 bases and J lost 6; bases outside the gene matches: 13. CDR3 size: 16 residues. CDR1 SGDLS and CDR2 YYNGEE come from the germline V gene.